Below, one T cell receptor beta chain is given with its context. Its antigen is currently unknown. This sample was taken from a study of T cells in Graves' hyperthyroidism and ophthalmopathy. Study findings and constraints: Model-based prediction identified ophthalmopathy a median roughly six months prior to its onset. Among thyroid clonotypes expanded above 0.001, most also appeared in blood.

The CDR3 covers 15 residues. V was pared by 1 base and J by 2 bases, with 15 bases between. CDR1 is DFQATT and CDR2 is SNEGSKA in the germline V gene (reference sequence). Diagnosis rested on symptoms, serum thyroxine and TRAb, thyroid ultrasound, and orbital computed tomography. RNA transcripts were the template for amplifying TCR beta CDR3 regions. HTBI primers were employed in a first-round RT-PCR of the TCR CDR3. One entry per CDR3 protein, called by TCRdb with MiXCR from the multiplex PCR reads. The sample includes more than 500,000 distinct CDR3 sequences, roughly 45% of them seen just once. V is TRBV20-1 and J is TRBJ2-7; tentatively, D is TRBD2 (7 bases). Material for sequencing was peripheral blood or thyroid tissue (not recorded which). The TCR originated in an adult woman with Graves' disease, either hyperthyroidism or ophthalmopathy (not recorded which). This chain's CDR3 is CSARGGGPGPYEQYF. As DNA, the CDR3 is TGCAGTGCTAGAGGGGGGGGCCCGGGCCCCTACGAGCAGTACTTC.